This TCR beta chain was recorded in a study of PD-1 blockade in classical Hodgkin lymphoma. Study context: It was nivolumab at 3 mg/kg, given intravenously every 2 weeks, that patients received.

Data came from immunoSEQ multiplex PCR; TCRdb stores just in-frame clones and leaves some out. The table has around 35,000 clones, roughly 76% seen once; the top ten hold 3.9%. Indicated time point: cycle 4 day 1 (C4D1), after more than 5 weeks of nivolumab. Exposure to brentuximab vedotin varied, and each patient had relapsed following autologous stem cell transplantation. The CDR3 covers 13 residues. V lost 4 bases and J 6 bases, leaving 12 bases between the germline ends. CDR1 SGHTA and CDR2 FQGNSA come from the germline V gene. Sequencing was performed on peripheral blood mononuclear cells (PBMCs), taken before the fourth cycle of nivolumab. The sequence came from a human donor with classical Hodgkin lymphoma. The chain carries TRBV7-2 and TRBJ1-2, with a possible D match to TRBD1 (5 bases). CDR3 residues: CASSYTPGNGYTF. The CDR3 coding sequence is TGTGCCAGCAGCTACACTCCAGGGAATGGCTACACCTTC. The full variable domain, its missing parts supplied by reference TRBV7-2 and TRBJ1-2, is GAGVSQSPSNKVTEKGKDVELRCDPISGHTALYWYRQSLGQGLEFLIYFQGNSAPDKSGLPSDRFSAERTGGSVSTLTIQRTQQEDSAVYLCASSYTPGNGYTFGSGTRLTVV.